Shown below are 16 T cell receptor beta chains from a single sample sequenced in a study of blood T cells in healthy people across ages. Primers used in a second PCR of roughly 6 to 11 cycles were a sample-barcoded 5' primer and a J-beta primer mix. TCRdb reprocessed the 5' RACE reads with MiXCR, giving one entry per CDR3 protein. This table holds fewer than 750,000 distinct CDR3 sequences, about 51% found once. The sequenced sample consisted of blood. The receptors stem from a woman of 80 years or more in good health.

The CDR3 DNA sequence: TGTGCCAGCAGCCAAGTCTTAAACAACAAGCAGTTCTTC. Protein sequence: CASSQVLNNKQFF. The chain is built from TRBV14 and TRBJ2-1; D gene unclear. The V end lost 1 base, the J end lost 11 bases, and 12 bases lay between the germline ends. This CDR3 spans 13 amino acids. Germline-derived CDR1 and CDR2 are SGHDN and FVKESK.

The chain links TRBV6-6 to TRBJ2-3, with TRBD1 identical over 9 bases. V gave up 6 bases and J gave up 3 bases; unmatched junction bases: 10. Germline V gives CDR1 MNHNY, CDR2 SVGAGI (reference sequence). The CDR3 spans 16 residues. The CDR3 DNA reads TGTGCCAGCAGAAACCCCTGGGGACAGGGAACAGATACGCAGTATTTT. It encodes CASRNPWGQGTDTQYF.

In its sample, this clonotype was seen a few times. The J gene is TRBJ1-5, the V gene TRBV28, with D hard to call. Germline values: CDR1 MDHEN, CDR2 SYDVKM. The CDR3 is made up of 9 amino acids. Trimming took 11 bases from V and 3 from J, leaving 2 bases between them. CDR3 loop: CAVNQPQHF. The DNA of the CDR3 is TGTGCCGTCAATCAGCCCCAGCATTTT.

As to this clonotype: Germline and junction disagree at one end, which may indicate a read error. The V call is TRBV29-1, the J call TRBJ2-2; D is unclear. Germline V gives CDR1 SQVTM, CDR2 ANQGSEA. The CDR3 has 12 amino acids. The CDR3 loop is CGVHGFTGELFF. CDR3 DNA sequence: TGCGGCGTCCATGGGTTTACCGGGGAGCTGTTTTTT.

This clonotype was seen just once. The chain employs TRBV27 and TRBJ2-1; D gene uncertain. Germline CDR1 reads MNHEY; CDR2 reads SMNVEV (reference sequence). V lost 3 bases, J lost 5 bases, and 8 bases lay in between. The CDR3 sequence is 13 residues long. The CDR3 nucleotides are TGTGCCAGCAGTTTTCGCCGGGACAATGAGCAGTTCTTC. It yields the protein CASSFRRDNEQFF.

As for this clonotype: A much larger clonotype is one base distant, so this may be a read error. The J gene is TRBJ2-1, the V gene TRBV27; D remains ambiguous. The V gene's germline CDR1 is MNHEY and CDR2 SMNVEV (reference sequence). The CDR3 has 15 residues. V was shortened by 9 bases and J by 8 bases, with 23 bases between the two germline ends. The CDR3 loop reads CASTDLVGKLHEQFF. CDR3 DNA sequence: TGTGCCAGTACCGATCTAGTGGGGAAGCTCCATGAGCAGTTCTTC.

This clonotype was counted a few times. The chain joins TRBV14 to TRBJ2-5; tentatively, D is TRBD2 (5 bases). The CDR3 consists of 15 residues. CDR1 and CDR2 (germline): SGHDN, FVKESK. Trimming cost V 0 bases and J 11 bases, with 19 bases left between them. DNA of the CDR3: TGTGCCAGCAGCCAAGATCGACTAAGGGTACATGAGCAGTACTTC. As protein: CASSQDRLRVHEQYF.

Concerning this clonotype: A much larger clone sits a single nucleotide away, making a read error possible. The chain employs TRBV12-3 or TRBV12-4 and TRBJ2-5, with unresolved D. There are 12 residues in the CDR3. DNA of the CDR3: TGTGCCAGCAGCCGGTTCCAAGAGGCCCAGTACTTC. Protein sequence: CASSRFQEAQYF.

CDR3 region: CATSRARDNLNIQYF. CDR3 nucleotides: TGTGCCACCAGCAGAGCGAGGGACAACCTAAACATTCAGTACTTC. The chain employs TRBV15 and TRBJ2-4, with D perhaps TRBD1 (6 bases). The CDR3 spans 15 residues. V was clipped by 1 base and J by 6 bases, with 13 bases between them. The germline CDR1 and CDR2 sequences are LNHNV and YYDKDF (reference sequence).

The rearrangement joins TRBV7-9 to TRBJ1-1; TRBD1 aligns across 7 bases. Germline trimming cut 2 bases from V and 3 bases from J; bases unmatched to any gene: 6. The CDR3 runs to 15 residues. Germline V gene lookup returns CDR1 SEHNR and CDR2 FQNEAQ (reference sequence). The CDR3 spells CASSLQRGLYTEAFF. The CDR3 DNA reads TGTGCCAGCAGCTTACAAAGGGGGCTCTACACTGAAGCTTTCTTT. The complete variable domain, with remaining parts taken from reference TRBV7-9 and TRBJ1-1, reads DTGVSQNPRHKITKRGQNVTFRCDPISEHNRLYWYRQTLGQGPEFLTYFQNEAQLEKSRLLSDRFSAERPKGSFSTLEIQRTEQGDSAMYLCASSLQRGLYTEAFFGQGTRLTVV.

J is TRBJ1-5 and V is TRBV10-2; D is uncertain. Germline V lookup: CDR1 WSHSY, CDR2 SAAADI. CDR3 size: 14 residues. Deletions cut 4 bases from V and 4 bases from J, with 11 bases between. This CDR3 reads CASSAVTGNQPQHF. For the CDR3, the DNA is TGCGCCAGCAGTGCCGTCACGGGAAATCAGCCCCAGCATTTT.

V and J are TRBV30 and TRBJ1-4; D unclear. The CDR3 is made up of 15 amino acids. With 0 bases removed from V and 7 bases from J, the gap between germline ends came to 15 bases. The germline V gene encodes CDR1 GTSNPN and CDR2 SVGIG (reference sequence). The CDR3 nucleotides are TGTGCCTGGAGTGTACTCCCATCCTCGGGTGAAAAACTGTTTTTT. Translated: CAWSVLPSSGEKLFF.

Of note for this clonotype: A read error may be the cause here, since a much bigger clone is one base away. The chain has TRBV12-3 or TRBV12-4 and TRBJ2-7, with unresolved D. CDR3 length equals 13 residues. The V and J ends lost 5 bases and 9 bases respectively, with 17 bases between them. The CDR3: CASSLSDLPGQYF. CDR3 sequence (DNA): TGTGCCAGCAGTCTTTCTGACTTACCGGGGCAGTACTTC.

This chain joins TRBV5-1 and TRBJ1-2; possible D gene TRBD1, 6 bases. V lost 5 bases and J 3 bases, leaving 17 bases between the germline ends. The V gene's germline CDR1 is SGHRS and CDR2 YFSETQ. The CDR3 has 15 amino acids. In DNA, the CDR3 is TGCGCCAGCAGGGTGGGCGGACAGCTGCACTATGGCTACACCTTC. Its protein is CASRVGGQLHYGYTF.

This chain joins TRBV2 and TRBJ2-7; 10 bases are a match to TRBD1. Germline V CDR1 and CDR2: SNHLY, FYNNEI. This CDR3 comprises 15 residues. V shed 3 bases, J shed 3 bases, and the junction held 5 bases outside the gene matches. CDR3 amino acids: CASSDGTGARYEQYF. The CDR3 bases are TGTGCCAGCAGTGATGGGACAGGGGCTCGCTACGAGCAGTACTTC.

This clonotype was recorded at least ten times. The chain has TRBV9 and TRBJ2-3; 7 bases agree with TRBD1. V gave up 3 bases and J gave up 4 bases; unmatched junction bases: 5. From germline, CDR1 is SGDLS and CDR2 YYNGEE. CDR3 size: 14 residues. The CDR3 region has the DNA TGTGCCAGCAGCGCAAGGCAGGGGGCAGATACGCAGTATTTT. Protein: CASSARQGADTQYF.